This T cell receptor (beta chain) emerged from a study of cytomegalovirus exposure and HLA in healthy donors. The study's findings and limits: Indistinguishability led to the exclusion of some V segments, TRBV6-2 and TRBV6-3 included.

The PCR contained 60 Vbeta and 13 Jbeta primers. In the original processing: Per a later analysis, the number of unique TCR beta chains was some 80 million, of which 9 million to 14 million were shared. The data were produced by immunoSEQ multiplex PCR, yet TCRdb's version contains in-frame clones alone and is incomplete. The D gene and trimming were derived from the DNA, and the V and J assignments and clone size from that table. Of fewer than 350,000 clones listed, approximately 90% are singletons. About this clone: The target antigen is unknown.

Looked up from germline, CDR1 is WNHNN and CDR2 is SYGVQD (reference sequence). This CDR3 has 13 amino acids. Trimming removed 5 bases at V and 5 bases at J, with 12 bases between. The sequence derives from a young woman in good health and CMV-seronegative. The sample taken for sequencing was PBMCs. This chain connects TRBV10-1 to TRBJ2-5; D may be TRBD1 (5 bases). CDR3 protein: CASSPDTGETQYF. The CDR3 DNA follows: TGCGCCAGCAGTCCGGACACTGGGGAGACCCAGTACTTC.